This T cell receptor (beta chain) was sequenced in a study of blood T cell repertoires in COVID-19. The wider study: Acute-phase and convalescent COVID-19 samples originated in the United States, Italy and Spain. In each case, the material was cDNA or gDNA derived from T cells, B-cell-depleted T cells, or PBMCs.

V dropped 4 bases and J dropped 3 bases, with 12 bases sitting between them. The CDR3 extends over 14 amino acids. Germline CDR1 and CDR2: LGHNA and YSLEER. In the authors' workflow: How many nucleated cells were present was estimated from reference gene primer amplification. Sequencing used immunoSEQ multiplex PCR; TCRdb keeps in-frame clones, though not all of them. D and trimming were read from the DNA, whereas the V and J calls and clone size are those reported in that table. The data hold 260,000 or so clones, with 75% to 90% observed a single time. This sequence was found in a human donor in a cohort sampled during active COVID-19. The chain links TRBV4-3 to TRBJ1-2, with D possibly being TRBD1 (5 bases). Sequencing was carried out using peripheral blood. CDR3 nucleotides: TGCGCCAGCAGCCCCCATCCGGGGGACTATGGCTACACCTTC. Its protein product is CASSPHPGDYGYTF.